This TCR beta chain originates from a study of T cell responses to AZD1222 COVID-19 vaccine. Overall study results and limits: Repertoire samples came only from after the peak T cell response. Unmutated variant regions are reportedly the target of nearly half of TCRs that are spike-specific. Breadth and depth of Spike-specific TCRs rose after two AZD1222 doses.

The ends were cut back, 1 base at V and 8 bases at J, with 8 bases in the middle. Germline lookup yields CDR1 MGHRA and CDR2 YSYEKL. This CDR3 contains 12 residues. This clone was found once. The antigen is undetermined. Assay: immunoSEQ multiplex PCR; the TCRdb copy retains only in-frame clones and omits some. The data show about 120,000 clones, roughly nine tenths seen once. This sample comprised peripheral blood, obtained on day 0 of AZD1222 vaccination. The chain is built from TRBV4-1 and TRBJ1-1; no definite D call. This TCR derives from an adult in good health. The CDR3 reads CASSQGRTEAFF. As DNA, the CDR3 is TGCGCCAGCAGCCAAGGTCGGACGGAAGCTTTCTTT.